The present TCR beta chain was sequenced within a study of a mutant IDH1 vaccine in newly diagnosed glioma. Sequencing used immunoSEQ multiplex PCR; TCRdb keeps in-frame clones, though not all of them. The table has about 94,000 clones, around nine tenths seen once. Time point indicated: week 47, end of study. In the vaccine, a single dose held 300 ug of the mutant IDH1 20-mer peptide, along with topical imiquimod. About this clone: Its antigen remains unknown.

Sequenced material: PBMCs, taken from a glioma patient whose treatment included an IDH1 peptide vaccine. The origin of this receptor is a woman aged 45-65 years with glioma.

CDR3 nucleotides: TGTGCCAGCTCATCGATCCCCTTTTCCGAGCAGTACTTC. As protein: CASSSIPFSEQYF. The chain has TRBV18 and TRBJ2-7; D call uncertain. CDR3 length: 13 residues. From germline, CDR1 is KGHSH and CDR2 LQKENI. The ends were cut back, 5 bases at V and 6 bases at J, with 14 bases in the middle.